Sequencing of this TCR beta chain was carried out in a study of cytomegalovirus exposure and HLA in healthy donors. General study points: In vitro work confirmed that three CMV-associated chains recognize CMV antigens. An analysis that was carried out later associated approximately 15,000 TCR beta sequences with HLA alleles at 0.05 false discovery rate.

Primers for the PCR totalled 60 Vbeta and 13 Jbeta. Some clones are missing from TCRdb's copy, which holds only in-frame ones; the method was immunoSEQ multiplex PCR. The top ten clones hold 2.5% to 3% of a sample with 150,000 to 200,000 clones, 71% of them seen once. Germline V gene lookup returns CDR1 SGHRS and CDR2 YFSETQ. Trimming left V 0 bases short and J 4 bases short, with 20 bases between. The CDR3 has 18 residues. Points on this clone: Its target is unknown.

This clonotype originated in a woman in her 30s in good health and CMV-seronegative. This sequence joins TRBV5-1 and TRBJ1-3, with D possibly being TRBD1 (6 bases). Sequencing was carried out using PBMCs. The chain's CDR3 is CASSLDPSGQLSGNTIYF. DNA for the CDR3: TGCGCCAGCAGCTTGGACCCCTCGGGACAACTGTCGGGAAACACCATATATTTT.